This T cell receptor beta chain comes out of a study of blood T cell repertoires in COVID-19. On the study more broadly: Sources were T cells, B-cell-depleted T cells, or PBMCs; the material itself was cDNA or gDNA.

Generated by immunoSEQ multiplex PCR, the TCRdb table keeps only in-frame clones and is missing some. The data show about 40,000 clones, about four fifths seen once. The germline V gene has CDR1 MDHEN and CDR2 SYDVKM. This CDR3 comprises 15 residues. After removal of 7 bases from V and 1 base from J, the junction contained 7 bases not matched to a gene. The chain joins TRBV28 to TRBJ1-1; TRBD1 matches 9 bases. This sequence originates from a human donor with acute or convalescent COVID-19. The donor label of this sample is uncertain. Input material: peripheral blood. Here the CDR3 reads CASNTGGYGNTEAFF. The CDR3 bases are TGTGCCAGCAATACAGGGGGCTATGGGAACACTGAAGCTTTCTTT.